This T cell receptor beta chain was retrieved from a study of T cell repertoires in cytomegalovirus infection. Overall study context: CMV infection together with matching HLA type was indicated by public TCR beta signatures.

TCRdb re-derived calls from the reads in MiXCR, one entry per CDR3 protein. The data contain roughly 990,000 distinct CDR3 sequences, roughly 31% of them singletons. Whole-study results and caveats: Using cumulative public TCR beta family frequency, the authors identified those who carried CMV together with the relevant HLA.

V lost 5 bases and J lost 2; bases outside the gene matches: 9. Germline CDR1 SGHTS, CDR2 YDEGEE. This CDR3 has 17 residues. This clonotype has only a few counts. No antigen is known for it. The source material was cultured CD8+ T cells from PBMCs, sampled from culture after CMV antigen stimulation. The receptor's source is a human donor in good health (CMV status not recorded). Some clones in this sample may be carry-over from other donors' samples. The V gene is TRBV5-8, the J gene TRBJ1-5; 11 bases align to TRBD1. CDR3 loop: CASSSDRGRGGNQPQHF. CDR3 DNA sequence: TGTGCCAGCAGTTCGGACAGGGGGCGAGGTGGCAATCAGCCCCAGCATTTT.